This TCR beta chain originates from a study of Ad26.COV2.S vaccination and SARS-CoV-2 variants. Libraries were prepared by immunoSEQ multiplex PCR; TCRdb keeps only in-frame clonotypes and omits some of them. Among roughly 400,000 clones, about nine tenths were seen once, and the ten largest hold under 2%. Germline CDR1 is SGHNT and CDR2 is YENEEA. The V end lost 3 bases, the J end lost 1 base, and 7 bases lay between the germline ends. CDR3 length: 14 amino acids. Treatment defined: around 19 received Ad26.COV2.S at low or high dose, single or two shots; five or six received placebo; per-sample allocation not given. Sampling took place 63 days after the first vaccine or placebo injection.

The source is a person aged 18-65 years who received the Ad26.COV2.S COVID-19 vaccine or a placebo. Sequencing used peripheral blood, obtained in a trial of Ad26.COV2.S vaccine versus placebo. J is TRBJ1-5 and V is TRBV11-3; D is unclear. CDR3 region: CASSFTSSNQPQHF. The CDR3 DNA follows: TGTGCCAGCAGCTTCACCAGCAGCAATCAGCCCCAGCATTTT. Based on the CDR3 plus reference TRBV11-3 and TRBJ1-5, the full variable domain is EAGVVQSPRYKIIEKKQPVAFWCNPISGHNTLYWYLQNLGQGPELLIRYENEEAVDDSQLPKDRFSAERLKGVDSTLKIQPAELGDSAVYLCASSFTSSNQPQHFGDGTRLSIL.